The clone carrying this T cell receptor (beta chain) has only a few counts. This CDR3 region has 16 residues. Germline CDR1 reads PRHDT; CDR2 reads FYEKMQ (reference sequence). V shed 5 bases and J 2 bases; nucleotides not matched to a gene: 9. These data come from a study of molecular identifiers for immune sequencing clone quantification. Via MiXCR, TCRdb re-called the PCR reads, giving one row per CDR3 protein. The data contain 100,000 or so distinct CDR3 sequences, approximately 40% of them singletons. The sequencing input was naive CD8+ T cells from blood, with Jurkat cell RNA spiked in. Documented subset: FACS-sorted CD8+CD4-CCR7+CD45RA+ naive T cells. This TCR came from a human donor in good health. Some libraries in this study had Jurkat cell RNA spiked in. The V gene is TRBV13, the J gene TRBJ2-3; 8 nucleotides align to TRBD2. CDR3 bases: TGTGCCAGCAGCCCGCACGGACTAGCAGCCACAGATACGCAGTATTTT. Protein: CASSPHGLAATDTQYF.